The 32 T cell receptor beta chains presented below share a single source sample, sequenced in a study of PD-1 blockade in classical Hodgkin lymphoma. Each and every patient relapsed after autologous stem cell transplantation, and patients got differing brentuximab vedotin exposure. Libraries were prepared by immunoSEQ multiplex PCR; TCRdb keeps only in-frame clonotypes and omits some of them. The sample lists about 25,000 clones, roughly two thirds occurring once. The source was peripheral blood mononuclear cells (PBMCs), collected at baseline. The receptors were sampled from a human donor with classical Hodgkin lymphoma.

The chain joins TRBV30 to TRBJ1-4; TRBD1 agrees at 9 bases. Germline V CDR1 and CDR2: GTSNPN, SVGIG (reference sequence). This CDR3 spans 13 amino acids. The J segment lost 10 bases and the V segment lost 8 bases, leaving 11 bases of the junction unmatched. The CDR3 is CAGTQGARGKLFF. CDR3 coding DNA: TGTGCCGGGACACAGGGGGCGCGGGGAAAACTGTTTTTT.

Note on this clone: The junction and the germline gene differ at one end; a read error may be behind it. V usage is TRBV4-2 and J usage is TRBJ1-5; D is perhaps TRBD1 (6 bases). CDR3 length: 14 residues. Germline V gene data show CDR1 as LGHNA and CDR2 as YNFKEQ. As DNA, the CDR3 is TGTGTCAGCAGCCAAGATAGAGCAGGGGTAGCCCAGCATTTT. Its translation: CVSSQDRAGVAQHF.

This chain uses TRBV7-9 with TRBJ2-1; 7 nucleotides match TRBD2. V lost 4 bases and J lost 14; bases outside the gene matches: 11. This CDR3 is built from 13 residues. The germline V gene has CDR1 SEHNR and CDR2 FQNEAQ (reference sequence). CDR3: CASSSPWDYRKFF. In DNA form, the CDR3 reads TGTGCCAGCAGCTCCCCCTGGGACTATCGAAAGTTCTTC.

The rearrangement links TRBV11-2 to TRBJ2-2, with 10 bases that match TRBD1. Germline V gives CDR1 SGHAT, CDR2 FQNNGV. The CDR3 sequence is 16 residues long. The trim removed 5 bases at V and 0 bases at J, leaving 3 bases unmatched. The CDR3 loop is CASSTGTGANTGELFF. CDR3 DNA sequence: TGTGCCAGCAGCACCGGGACAGGGGCGAACACCGGGGAGCTGTTTTTT.

This clone was observed a handful of times. V is TRBV7-2 and J is TRBJ2-7; D might be TRBD1 or TRBD2, each matching 6 bases. Germline V lookup: CDR1 SGHTA, CDR2 FQGNSA. The CDR3 contains 16 residues. Trimming removed 1 base at V and 1 base at J, with 14 bases between. CDR3 sequence: CASSLGGWGASYEQYF. CDR3 coding DNA: TGTGCCAGCAGCTTAGGGGGTTGGGGGGCGTCCTACGAGCAGTACTTC.

Only a few counts were recorded for this clone. V and J are TRBV27 and TRBJ2-1, with 8 bases aligning to TRBD1. The CDR3 has 16 residues. J was trimmed by 1 base and V by 5 bases; bases with no gene match: 7. CDR1 and CDR2 (germline): MNHEY, SMNVEV (reference sequence). This chain's CDR3 is CASSPTGTGSYNEQFF. DNA of the CDR3: TGTGCCAGCAGTCCGACCGGGACAGGATCCTACAATGAGCAGTTCTTC.

The chain uses TRBV2 and TRBJ1-5; a weak D match, TRBD1 (5 bases). V lost 6 bases and J lost 5, with 14 bases in between. The CDR3 contains 14 residues. The germline gives CDR1 SNHLY, CDR2 FYNNEI. CDR3 sequence reads: CASRADSDDQPQHF. DNA for the CDR3: TGTGCCAGCAGAGCCGACAGCGATGATCAGCCCCAGCATTTT. Full variable domain (missing parts from reference TRBV2 and TRBJ1-5): EPEVTQTPSHQVTQMGQEVILRCVPISNHLYFYWYRQILGQKVEFLVSFYNNEISEKSEIFDDQFSVERPDGSNFTLKIRSTKLEDSAMYFCASRADSDDQPQHFGDGTRLSIL.

This clone has just a few counts. V is TRBV19 and J is TRBJ1-4; the D is unclear. CDR1 is LNHDA and CDR2 is SQIVND in the germline V gene (reference sequence). Trimming removed 3 bases from V and 6 bases from J, with 8 bases in between. The CDR3 sequence is 13 residues long. CDR3 sequence reads: CASSIRRDEKLFF. The CDR3 nucleotides read TGTGCCAGTAGTATCAGAAGGGATGAAAAACTGTTTTTT.

This clone was seen a handful of times. This chain connects TRBV2 to TRBJ1-5; tentatively, D is TRBD1 (5 bases). The CDR3 is 13 amino acids. V was shortened by 8 bases and J by 5 bases, with 13 bases between the two germline ends. Germline CDR1 reads SNHLY; CDR2 reads FYNNEI. The CDR3 region has the DNA TGTGCCAGCGACGTGGGGGGTGATCAGCCCCAGCATTTT. Translating gives CASDVGGDQPQHF.

This chain joins TRBV2 and TRBJ2-1, with unresolved D. Between the trimmed V and J ends, which lost 4 bases and 9 bases, there was a span of 4 bases. CDR1 is SNHLY and CDR2 is FYNNEI in the germline V gene. The length of the CDR3 is 10 residues. The CDR3, as DNA: TGTGCCAGCAGTGTATCTGAGCAGTTCTTC. Protein sequence: CASSVSEQFF. The entire variable domain, with the rest obtained from reference TRBV2 and TRBJ2-1, is as follows: EPEVTQTPSHQVTQMGQEVILRCVPISNHLYFYWYRQILGQKVEFLVSFYNNEISEKSEIFDDQFSVERPDGSNFTLKIRSTKLEDSAMYFCASSVSEQFFGPGTRLTVL.

V and J are TRBV21-1 and TRBJ2-2; the table's D call of TRBD2 was not tested on the DNA. TRBV21-1 is flagged as a pseudogene. The CDR3 has 17 residues. DNA of the CDR3: TGTGCCAGCAGCAAGACCAGACTAGCGGGGGAGATCAGGGAGCTGTTTTTT. Its protein product is CASSKTRLAGEIRELFF.

In DNA form, the CDR3 reads TGTGCCAGCAGCTTAGAGAGGGCATTTAACTATGGCTACACCTTC. Translation gives CASSLERAFNYGYTF. The J gene is TRBJ1-2, the V gene TRBV11-2; no definite D call. The CDR3 contains 15 residues. Germline CDR1 is SGHAT and CDR2 is FQNNGV. With 0 bases removed from V and 1 base from J, the gap between germline ends came to 9 bases.

The V and J genes are TRBV15 and TRBJ2-2; possibly TRBD1 for D (5 bases). CDR3 length: 14 residues. The germline CDR1 and CDR2 sequences are LNHNV and YYDKDF (reference sequence). With 0 bases removed from V and 4 bases from J, the gap between germline ends came to 6 bases. The CDR3 bases are TGTGCCACCAGCAGAGATCAGGGCACCGGGGAGCTGTTTTTT. This sequence encodes CATSRDQGTGELFF. The full variable domain, completed using reference TRBV15 and TRBJ2-2, is DAMVIQNPRYQVTQFGKPVTLSCSQTLNHNVMYWYQQKSSQAPKLLFHYYDKDFNNEADTPDNFQSRRPNTSFCFLDIRSPGLGDTAMYLCATSRDQGTGELFFGEGSRLTVL.

There are a few counts of this clone. The V call is TRBV10-1, the J call TRBJ1-2, with a possible D match to TRBD1 (6 bases). V lost 3 bases, J lost 4 bases, and 15 bases lay in between. CDR3 length: 15 amino acids. Germline-derived CDR1 and CDR2 are WNHNN and SYGVQD (reference sequence). The CDR3, as DNA: TGCGCCAGCAGTGAAGGGGGGGTCCGACCCTATGGCTACACCTTC. Protein: CASSEGGVRPYGYTF.

The count of this clone is one. Since a much larger clone is just one base distant, this may be a read error. Other nucleotide sequences from this sample produce the same CDR3. V and J are TRBV19 and TRBJ1-5, with a weak D call TRBD1 (6 bases). CDR3 length: 12 residues. Germline-derived CDR1 and CDR2 are LNHDA and SQIVND (reference sequence). The CDR3 region is CASNWGAHPQHF. The CDR3 DNA reads TGCGCCAGTAACTGGGGGGCGCACCCCCAGCATTTT. Looking up the rest from reference TRBV19 and TRBJ1-5 gives the full variable domain: DGGITQSPKYLFRKEGQNVTLSCEQNLNHDAMYWYRQDPGQGLRLIYYSQIVNDFQKGDIAEGYSVSREKKESFPLTVTSAQKNPTAFYLCASNWGAHPQHFGDGTRLSIL.

The genes are TRBV7-8 and TRBJ2-3; D tentatively reads TRBD1 or TRBD2 (6 bases each). Looked up from germline, CDR1 is SGHVS and CDR2 is FQNEAQ. This CDR3 contains 15 residues. Trimming stripped 0 bases from V and 2 bases from J, with 9 bases between. The CDR3 DNA reads TGTGCCAGCAGCTTAGCCGGGGGCTTCACAGATACGCAGTATTTT. As protein: CASSLAGGFTDTQYF.

This clone was found once. This chain connects TRBV27 to TRBJ2-7; D is perhaps TRBD2 (5 bases). The CDR3 has 14 residues. Trimming shortened V by 2 bases and J by 3 bases, and 11 bases separated the two germline ends. The germline CDR1 and CDR2 sequences are MNHEY and SMNVEV (reference sequence). CDR3 nucleotide sequence: TGTGCCAGCAGTTTAACGGGAAATTACTACGAGCAGTACTTC. It translates to CASSLTGNYYEQYF.

The chain has TRBV28 and TRBJ2-3; 12 nucleotides align to TRBD2. CDR3 size: 17 residues. The J segment lost 2 bases and the V segment lost 1 base, leaving 4 bases of the junction unmatched. Per the germline V gene, CDR1 is MDHEN and CDR2 is SYDVKM. The CDR3 DNA sequence: TGTGCCAGCAGTTTATCCCCTAGCGGGGGGGACACAGATACGCAGTATTTT. Amino acid sequence: CASSLSPSGGDTDTQYF.

In this sample, this clone turned up a few times. The chain employs TRBV6-5 and TRBJ2-4, with no clear D. The V and J ends lost 6 bases and 7 bases respectively, with 10 bases between them. CDR3 length: 12 residues. Germline CDR1 reads MNHEY; CDR2 reads SVGAGI. The CDR3 loop reads CASSLDRNIQYF. The CDR3 DNA reads TGTGCCAGCAGCTTGGACCGTAACATTCAGTACTTC.

This clone was detected only a few times. V gene TRBV7-9 combines with J gene TRBJ2-2, with D perhaps TRBD2 (6 bases). CDR1 and CDR2 from the germline V gene are SEHNR and FQNEAQ (reference sequence). The CDR3 has 13 amino acids. V gave up 5 bases and J gave up 7 bases, with 11 bases separating them. DNA of the CDR3: TGTGCCAGCAGCCCGCGGGGCGGCGGGGAGCTGTTTTTT. Its protein product is CASSPRGGGELFF.

This sequence joins TRBV7-8 and TRBJ2-3, with D tentatively TRBD2 (6 bases). Trimming stripped 8 bases from V and 1 base from J, with 19 bases between. Germline V gene lookup returns CDR1 SGHVS and CDR2 FQNEAQ. The CDR3 runs 16 residues. The CDR3 region is CASWGGSGAGTDTQYF. Written as DNA, the CDR3 is TGTGCCAGCTGGGGTGGTAGCGGCGCAGGCACAGATACGCAGTATTTT.

The genes are TRBV30 and TRBJ2-5; D unclear. V was shortened by 2 bases and J by 5 bases, with 15 bases between the two germline ends. CDR1 is GTSNPN, CDR2 SVGIG, per germline (reference sequence). This CDR3 is 14 amino acids long. The CDR3 DNA reads as TGTGCCTGGAGTCTTCCCGGGCGGTGGGAGACCCAGTACTTC. It codes for CAWSLPGRWETQYF.

On this clone itself: The sample holds other DNA sequences that translate to the same CDR3. The V gene is TRBV4-1, the J gene TRBJ2-5; TRBD1 is a possible D gene (5 bases). The V and J ends lost 3 bases and 4 bases respectively, with 9 bases between them. CDR1 MGHRA and CDR2 YSYEKL come from the germline V gene. This CDR3 is built from 13 residues. The CDR3 loop is CASSQVRGETQYF. CDR3 sequence (DNA): TGCGCCAGCAGCCAGGTAAGGGGAGAGACCCAGTACTTC.

The table lists this clone with a few counts. This chain joins TRBV7-8 and TRBJ2-3; D ambiguous. The CDR3 loop spans 15 amino acids. V dropped 5 bases and J dropped 2 bases, with 14 bases sitting between them. Per the germline V gene, CDR1 is SGHVS and CDR2 is FQNEAQ. The CDR3 nucleotides read TGTGCCAGCAGCCACCTTAGCCAACTCACAGATACGCAGTATTTT. Protein sequence: CASSHLSQLTDTQYF.

The J gene is TRBJ2-3, the V gene TRBV2; no clear D gene. Germline-derived CDR1 and CDR2 are SNHLY and FYNNEI. Trimming removed 5 bases at V and 2 bases at J, with 8 bases between. The CDR3 has 13 residues. The CDR3 DNA follows: TGTGCCAGCAGTCGGGCCTTCACAGATACGCAGTATTTT. Amino acids: CASSRAFTDTQYF.

The chain has TRBV28 and TRBJ2-2; D possibly corresponds to TRBD1 (5 bases). Trimming cost V 8 bases and J 3 bases, with 7 bases left between them. The CDR3 runs 12 residues. The germline CDR1 and CDR2 sequences are MDHEN and SYDVKM. Here the CDR3 DNA reads TGTGCCAGCCTCAGGGACACCGGGGAGCTGTTTTTT. Its translation: CASLRDTGELFF.

This clone was detected a few times. CDR3 sequence reads: CSVEDLTGLAKNIQYF. In DNA form, the CDR3 reads TGCAGCGTTGAAGATCTCACAGGACTAGCCAAAAACATTCAGTACTTC. V is TRBV29-1 and J is TRBJ2-4; the D call may be TRBD1 or TRBD2 (5 bases each). Between the trimmed V and J ends, which lost 0 bases and 0 bases, there was a span of 12 bases. The CDR3 extends over 16 amino acids. CDR1 and CDR2 from the germline V gene are SQVTM and ANQGSEA.

The J gene is TRBJ2-5, the V gene TRBV7-3, with TRBD1 as a possible D gene (5 bases). The V gene lost 3 bases and the J gene lost 1 base, with 15 bases spanning the gap. This CDR3 comprises 16 residues. Per germline, CDR1 SGHTA and CDR2 FQGTGA. The CDR3 region has the DNA TGTGCCAGCAGCTTGGGCCTTGACAGCTCCCAAGAGACCCAGTACTTC. Translation gives CASSLGLDSSQETQYF.

This clone was observed a handful of times. This rearrangement joins TRBV7-8 to TRBJ1-2; 12 bases are a match to TRBD1. CDR3 length equals 16 residues. V shed 0 bases, J shed 6 bases, and the junction held 5 bases outside the gene matches. Per the germline V gene, CDR1 is SGHVS and CDR2 is FQNEAQ. The CDR3 loop reads CASSLARDRGRDGYTF. CDR3 coding DNA: TGTGCCAGCAGCTTAGCCCGGGACAGGGGGCGGGATGGCTACACCTTC.

Only a few counts were recorded for this clone. The rearrangement uses TRBV19 and TRBJ2-1, with unresolved D. The V gene lost 5 bases and the J gene lost 2 bases, with 7 bases spanning the gap. Germline loops: CDR1 LNHDA, CDR2 SQIVND (reference sequence). The CDR3 loop spans 13 amino acids. CDR3 in amino acids: CASSSTTYNEQFF. CDR3 bases: TGTGCCAGTAGTTCTACTACCTACAATGAGCAGTTCTTC. Full variable domain (missing parts from reference TRBV19 and TRBJ2-1): DGGITQSPKYLFRKEGQNVTLSCEQNLNHDAMYWYRQDPGQGLRLIYYSQIVNDFQKGDIAEGYSVSREKKESFPLTVTSAQKNPTAFYLCASSSTTYNEQFFGPGTRLTVL.

The chain joins TRBV19 to TRBJ2-7; D not certain. Germline-derived CDR1 and CDR2 are LNHDA and SQIVND (reference sequence). The V gene lost 2 bases and the J gene lost 3 bases, with 14 bases spanning the gap. The CDR3 length is 15 residues. CDR3 bases: TGTGCCAGTAGTATAACTTTTCAGGAAGGCTACGAGCAGTACTTC. It is translated as CASSITFQEGYEQYF. Filled out from reference TRBV19 and TRBJ2-7, the complete variable domain reads DGGITQSPKYLFRKEGQNVTLSCEQNLNHDAMYWYRQDPGQGLRLIYYSQIVNDFQKGDIAEGYSVSREKKESFPLTVTSAQKNPTAFYLCASSITFQEGYEQYFGPGTRLTVT.

The chain recombines TRBV7-9 with TRBJ2-1; no clear D. CDR1 and CDR2 (germline): SEHNR, FQNEAQ (reference sequence). Trimming took off 4 bases at V and 7 bases at J, with 17 bases between the two ends. This CDR3 has 15 amino acids. This CDR3 reads CASSSSQDPSNEQFF. CDR3 nucleotides: TGTGCCAGCAGCTCGTCCCAGGACCCTTCTAATGAGCAGTTCTTC. Full variable domain (rest looked up from reference TRBV7-9 and TRBJ2-1): DTGVSQNPRHKITKRGQNVTFRCDPISEHNRLYWYRQTLGQGPEFLTYFQNEAQLEKSRLLSDRFSAERPKGSFSTLEIQRTEQGDSAMYLCASSSSQDPSNEQFFGPGTRLTVL.